This paragraph reports one TCR beta chain. TCRdb reanalysed the reads using MiXCR and keeps one entry per CDR3 protein. The sample yields 310,000 or so distinct CDR3 sequences, roughly 23% seen once. The data are from a study of T cell repertoires in cytomegalovirus infection. Germline CDR1 is SGHAT and CDR2 is FQNNGV. The CDR3 runs 16 residues. V lost 8 bases and J lost 0; bases outside the gene matches: 10. This TCR derives from a human donor in good health (CMV status not recorded). Some clones in this sample may be carry-over from other donors' samples. This sequence joins TRBV11-2 and TRBJ2-7; 10 positions agree with TRBD2. Sample: PBMCs. The CDR3 nucleotides are TGTGCCAGCGGGGCGACTAGCGGGTGGAGCTCCTACGAGCAGTACTTC. Its translation is CASGATSGWSSYEQYF.